This record looks at one TCR beta chain sequence and its context. Its antigen is unknown. No much larger clone exists at a distance of one base, and base qualities are not known. This sample was included in a study of blood T cell repertoires in COVID-19 (dated by TCRdb to about 2020). Study-level background: Samples from collaborators originated in the United States, Italy and Spain and spanned both the acute and convalescent phases of COVID-19. HLA class I and class II types, where available, came from metadata supplied by the sample provider rather than from assay-based typing. The repertoires were made available in a free public database intended to serve as a resource for research on the immune response to SARS-CoV-2. The samples were drawn from two sources: the first 160 participants of the ongoing ImmuneRACE study, and 1,200 or so subjects contributed by 6 global collaborators. Sample metadata almost always included a de-identified subject ID, COVID-19 status, age in years and sex. The dataset comprised deeply sampled blood TCRbeta repertoires from subjects exposed to, actively infected with, or recovered from COVID-19. The prospective study material was composed of cDNA or gDNA derived from T cells, B-cell-depleted T cells, or PBMCs. Beyond this particular receptor, the publication reports: The amount of clinical and demographic metadata varied by source and participant and was provided uncurated.

The collaborating institutions used their own protocols to collect whole blood in K2EDTA tubes. Collaborator samples were shipped for TCRbeta analysis as frozen whole blood, isolated PBMCs, or DNA extracted from either sample type. TCRbeta CDR3 regions were amplified from genomic DNA using the immunoSEQ Assay, a bias-controlled multiplex PCR. The study's own analysis went as follows. The number of nucleated cells in each sample was estimated by amplification of reference gene primers within the assay. To quantify the absolute abundance of each unique TCRbeta CDR3 rearrangement, sequence reads were collapsed and filtered. For each sample, productive Simpson clonality was calculated as the square root of Simpson's diversity index over productive rearrangements. TCRdb retrieved this table from immuneACCESS and kept in-frame rearrangements only. Not all clones are present; in checked studies, unresolved V genes account for under half, and no reason is known for the remainder. V, J and clone size derive from that table, while D and trimming were established from the DNA sequence. The sample table contains roughly 160,000 clones; only one count was recorded for more than 65% of them. 10% of the sample belongs to the ten largest clones.

This sequence originates from a woman over 75 with active or convalescent COVID-19. Sequenced material: peripheral blood.

The CDR3 here reads CASTPRSGINNEQFF. DNA sequence: TGTGCCAGCACCCCCCGGAGCGGGATAAACAATGAGCAGTTCTTC. In this chain, TRBV6-2 or TRBV6-3 is recombined with TRBJ2-1, with 7 junctional bases fitting TRBD2. The CDR3 holds 15 amino acids from the cysteine to the phenylalanine. The retained sequence is limited to the CDR3, 45 bases, with the frame set at the first base. CDR1 and CDR2, per the germline V gene, are MNHEY and SVGEGT. From V the trimming removes 7 bases and from J it removes 5 bases, while the gene matches leave 11 bases of the junction unaccounted for.